This T cell receptor (beta chain) was sequenced during a study of regulatory T cells in long-lasting Graves disease. Findings of the study overall: There was favoring of TRBV28, TRBJ1-2 and TRBJ2-5 in persistent disease.

Both iRepertoire HTBI primers and Arm-PCR of CDR3 regions were used to build the TCR beta libraries. Each CDR3 protein is one row after TCRdb ran MiXCR on the multiplex PCR reads. The sample contains under 450,000 distinct CDR3 sequences, around 24% of which appear only once. CDR3 length: 13 residues. The germline gives CDR1 SGHKS, CDR2 YYEKEE (reference sequence). V shed 0 bases and J shed 3 bases, with 6 bases lying between them. This clonotype was observed a few times. The antigen is unknown. Time point: persistent/refractory GD, antithyroid drugs over 5 years with positive TRAb. The TCR library used RNA extracted from PBMCs. In each case, Graves' disease was diagnosed per American Thyroid Association guidelines.

This clonotype originated in a female donor with Graves disease. The rearrangement uses TRBV5-5 and TRBJ1-2; no clear D gene. Sequenced here: peripheral blood mononuclear cells (PBMCs), sampled when the disease was refractory, from a patient treated with antithyroid drugs. CDR3 in amino acids: CASSLVWDYGYTF. CDR3 sequence (DNA): TGTGCCAGCAGCTTGGTATGGGACTATGGCTACACCTTC.